This is a list of T cell receptor beta chains from one sample in a study of OX40 agonist ivuxolimab in advanced cancers. Produced via immunoSEQ multiplex PCR; TCRdb's table is partial and in-frame only. Of 70,000 or so clones listed, about 90% were seen once; the top ten hold around 0.9%. The starting material was CD4+ or CD8+ T cells sorted from blood, obtained in a trial of the OX40 agonist ivuxolimab. These receptors all stem from an adult with an advanced solid tumor such as melanoma, head and neck, liver or kidney cancer. The CDR3 runs from the conserved cysteine through the conserved F or W. Expanded clones are given a class, and other clones once, few, many or no size at all.

>-|TRBV11-2
CASSLMSTYEQYF
>-|TRBV5-1
CASSLGSYMNTEAFF
>-|TRBV14
CASSQDLRTGELFF
>-|TRBV5-1
CASSLGSTGLGANVLTF
>-|TRBV7-3
CASSLHALAGQDTQYF
>-|TRBV6-5
CASSRQGFHEQYF
>-|TRBV10-3
CAISEPTTGLTGNTIYF
>-|TRBV5-1
CASSKTTSGFDGYTF
>-|TRBV2
CASEGGSYEQYF
>-|TRBV5-6
CASSFMTGTDYGYTF
>-|TRBV14
CASSQETGYEQYF
>-|TRBV7-9
CASSSNYYSPSYNEQFF
>-|TRBV4-1
CASRLRGASSYEQYF
>-|TRBV5-4
CASSLADRGGEKLFF
>-|TRBV2
CASSEDPGASTDTQYF
>-|TRBV5-4
CASSLAGNTIYF
>-|TRBV29-1
CSVDGTRQGYGYTF
>few|TRBV7-9
CASSSGGTTIF
>-|TRBV18
CASSPPSQGAVGYTF
>-|TRBV5-6
CASSLIERNTEAFF